A selection of T cell receptor beta chains follows, all from one sample in a study of T cells after yellow fever vaccination. One entry per CDR3 protein results from TCRdb running MiXCR on the 5' RACE reads. The profile shows a few hundred thousand distinct CDR3 sequences, around 12% of them singletons. The source material was CD4+ T cells sorted from PBMCs, sampled 15 days after the yellow fever booster vaccination. The receptor source for this set is a man between 18 and 35 years old who received the YFV17D yellow fever vaccine. Each CDR3 is given with its conserved first and last residue. A D gene is named only where the DNA matches it firmly. The size of a clone is reported for some rows only, either as once, few or many, or as a class for expanded clones.

clone_size	j_call	d_call	v_call	cdr3_aa	cdr3_nt
few	TRBJ2-5	TRBD2	TRBV2	CASRRLAGVETQYF	TGTGCCAGCAGGAGACTAGCGGGGGTAGAGACCCAGTACTTC
few	TRBJ2-3	TRBD2	TRBV5-4	CASSLNGGAGDTQYF	TGTGCCAGCAGCTTGAACGGGGGGGCCGGAGATACGCAGTATTTT
few	TRBJ1-6	NA	TRBV7-2	CASSLDLIWNNSPLHF	TGTGCCAGCAGCCTGGATCTAATTTGGAATAATTCACCCCTCCACTTT
NA	TRBJ2-5	NA	TRBV5-4	CASSSGPDGETQYF	TGTGCCAGCAGTTCGGGCCCGGATGGGGAGACCCAGTACTTC
NA	TRBJ1-6	NA	TRBV18	CASSPLGQANSPLHF	TGTGCCAGCTCACCACTCGGACAAGCTAATTCACCCCTCCACTTT
few	TRBJ2-4	NA	TRBV6-5	CASSYRGARWLAKNIQYF	TGTGCCAGCAGTTACAGGGGGGCCCGTTGGTTAGCCAAAAACATTCAGTACTTC
few	TRBJ2-7	TRBD2	TRBV11-1	CASSRGLAVYEQYF	TGTGCCAGCAGCCGCGGACTAGCCGTCTACGAGCAGTACTTC
few	TRBJ1-5	NA	TRBV14	CASSHSRVHNANQPQHF	TGTGCCAGCAGCCACAGCAGGGTACACAACGCCAATCAGCCCCAGCATTTT
NA	TRBJ1-5	NA	TRBV29-1	CSVVWQVNQPQHF	TGCAGCGTTGTCTGGCAGGTGAATCAGCCCCAGCATTTT
few	TRBJ2-5	NA	TRBV29-1	CSGGPQETQYF	TGCAGCGGGGGACCGCAAGAGACCCAGTACTTC
NA	TRBJ1-2	TRBD1	TRBV12-3/TRBV12-4	CASSLARTGVRYTF	TGTGCCAGCAGTTTAGCGCGGACAGGGGTTCGCTACACCTTC
NA	TRBJ1-2	NA	TRBV30	CAWSPPDRWGGYTF	TGTGCCTGGAGTCCGCCAGACAGGTGGGGTGGCTACACCTTC
few	TRBJ2-3	TRBD2	TRBV6-1	CASTSAGAGGPHTQYF	TGTGCCAGCACCTCCGCCGGAGCGGGGGGGCCACATACGCAGTATTTT
few	TRBJ1-1	NA	TRBV6-2/TRBV6-3	CASRQGREAFF	TGTGCCAGCAGACAGGGACGGGAAGCTTTCTTT
NA	TRBJ2-5	TRBD1	TRBV29-1	CSVERADRGETQYF	TGCAGCGTTGAACGGGCGGACAGGGGTGAGACCCAGTACTTC
NA	TRBJ2-5	TRBD1	TRBV6-5	CASSYGTGGQETQYF	TGTGCCAGCAGTTACGGGACAGGGGGCCAAGAGACCCAGTACTTC
few	TRBJ2-5	NA	TRBV15	CATSRGVAETQYF	TGTGCCACCTCAAGAGGGGTGGCGGAGACCCAGTACTTC
NA	TRBJ2-6	NA	TRBV6-5	CASSGGWANVLTF	TGTGCCAGCAGTGGCGGTTGGGCCAACGTCCTGACTTTC
NA	TRBJ2-3	NA	TRBV27	CATSDLYDTDTQYF	TGTGCCACCTCTGACTTGTACGACACAGATACGCAGTATTTT
few	TRBJ1-6	NA	TRBV6-5	CASSYSGGLGINSPLHF	TGTGCCAGCAGTTACTCGGGCGGGTTGGGCATTAATTCACCCCTCCACTTT
NA	TRBJ2-2	NA	TRBV6-5	CASSYSRASGELFF	TGTGCCAGCAGTTACTCGAGGGCTTCCGGGGAGCTGTTTTTT
many	TRBJ2-1	NA	TRBV7-2	CASSLGGGLRSYNEQFF	TGTGCCAGCAGCTTAGGAGGTGGACTCCGCTCCTACAATGAGCAGTTCTTC
NA	TRBJ1-6	TRBD1	TRBV6-5	CASSDTTDQGVWISPLHF	TGTGCCAGCAGTGATACTACCGACCAGGGGGTCTGGATTTCACCCCTCCACTTT
NA	TRBJ1-5	NA	TRBV30	CAWSVRGQPQHF	TGTGCCTGGAGTGTCCGGGGACAGCCCCAGCATTTT
NA	TRBJ1-6	TRBD1	TRBV18	CASSPTGDGAPLHF	TGTGCCAGCTCACCCACAGGGGATGGGGCACCCCTCCACTTT
NA	TRBJ2-1	NA	TRBV25-1	CASSEPGENEQFF	TGTGCCAGCAGTGAGCCCGGGGAGAATGAGCAGTTCTTC
NA	TRBJ2-5	NA	TRBV20-1	CSAREGTQYF	TGCAGTGCTAGAGAGGGGACCCAGTACTTC
NA	TRBJ1-2	NA	TRBV29-1	CSAYRGFGYTF	TGCAGCGCCTACCGCGGGTTCGGCTACACCTTC
few	TRBJ2-1	NA	TRBV7-2	CASSLVADSYNEQFF	TGTGCCAGCAGCTTAGTCGCCGACTCCTACAATGAGCAGTTCTTC
many	TRBJ1-5	NA	TRBV20-1	CSARAGDQPQHF	TGCAGTGCTAGAGCCGGGGATCAGCCCCAGCATTTT
NA	TRBJ2-1	NA	TRBV7-9	CASSLMGISSNEQFF	TGTGCCAGCAGCTTAATGGGGATTTCTTCCAATGAGCAGTTCTTC
many	TRBJ2-1	NA	TRBV5-1	CASSLEGAQFF	TGCGCCAGCAGCTTGGAAGGGGCGCAGTTCTTC
NA	TRBJ1-5	NA	TRBV27	CASSFGPFGPQHF	TGTGCCAGCAGTTTTGGGCCATTCGGGCCCCAGCATTTT
few	TRBJ2-3	TRBD2	TRBV18	CASSPPSSGGAQNTQYF	TGTGCCAGCTCACCACCGTCCAGCGGGGGGGCCCAGAACACGCAGTATTTT
NA	TRBJ1-6	NA	TRBV12-3/TRBV12-4	CASSLGTGLGSPLHF	TGTGCCAGCAGTTTAGGAACAGGGCTAGGTTCACCCCTCCACTTT
few	TRBJ1-1	NA	TRBV7-9	CASGVFGAEAFF	TGTGCCAGCGGGGTGTTTGGCGCTGAAGCTTTCTTT
NA	TRBJ1-1	NA	TRBV7-3	CASSLIASNTEAFF	TGTGCCAGCAGCTTAATTGCCAGTAACACTGAAGCTTTCTTT
NA	TRBJ2-3	NA	TRBV5-1	CASSFALGFTDTQYF	TGCGCCAGCAGCTTCGCCTTGGGCTTCACAGATACGCAGTATTTT
NA	TRBJ1-1	NA	TRBV7-9	CASSLSRRAFF	TGTGCCAGCAGCTTGTCCCGTCGGGCTTTCTTT
NA	TRBJ2-1	TRBD1	TRBV11-3	CASSISGTGVDEQFF	TGTGCCAGCAGCATCTCCGGGACAGGGGTCGATGAGCAGTTCTTC